The 13 T cell receptor beta chains presented below share a single source sample, sequenced in a study of beta chain features in type 1 diabetes (dated by TCRdb to 2016 to 2019). The library was produced with the immunoSEQ multiplex PCR assay. All of the isolated RNA was reverse transcribed with the High Capacity cDNA Reverse Transcription Kit, so expressed TCRB transcripts were sequenced. The table comes from immuneACCESS by way of TCRdb, which keeps in-frame sequences with V and J called. Part of the clones is missing from these tables; in studies checked, under half for an unresolved V gene and the rest for unknown reasons. Present in this sample are hundreds of thousands of clones, around an eighth of which were seen just once. The top ten hold roughly 0.015% of the sample. Sequencing input: naive CD4+ T cells from blood. This specimen's cell subset or site label, per the study, means: true naive CD4+ T cells. The receptors stem from a man between 18 and 29 years old in good health.

This clone was seen a handful of times. The chain is built from TRBV7-2 and TRBJ2-7; TRBD1 agrees at 8 bases. The germline gives CDR1 SGHTA, CDR2 FQGNSA. This CDR3 comprises 14 residues. Trimming took 5 bases from V and 7 from J; bases not matched to a gene: 10. The CDR3 protein is CASSKDRVQGEQYF. The CDR3 DNA is TGTGCCAGCAGCAAGGACAGGGTTCAGGGGGAGCAGTACTTC. The whole variable domain, remainder taken from reference TRBV7-2 and TRBJ2-7, is GAGVSQSPSNKVTEKGKDVELRCDPISGHTALYWYRQSLGQGLEFLIYFQGNSAPDKSGLPSDRFSAERTGGSVSTLTIQRTQQEDSAVYLCASSKDRVQGEQYFGPGTRLTVT.

The V gene is TRBV15, the J gene TRBJ1-2, with TRBD1 matching over 9 bases. The CDR3 is made up of 13 amino acids. CDR1 and CDR2 from the germline V gene are LNHNV and YYDKDF (reference sequence). The J segment lost 8 bases and the V segment lost 1 base, leaving 2 bases of the junction unmatched. In DNA, the CDR3 is TGTGCCACCAGCAGAGGACAGGGGGAAGGCTACACCTTC. Its protein product is CATSRGQGEGYTF.

The CDR3 DNA follows: TGTGCCAGCAGCTCAGGGATCAATAGCAATCAGCCCCAGCATTTT. This codes for CASSSGINSNQPQHF. The V call is TRBV27, the J call TRBJ1-5, with D possibly being TRBD1 (5 bases). This CDR3 is built from 15 residues. Trimming removed 6 bases at V and 0 bases at J, with 12 bases between. Germline lookup yields CDR1 MNHEY and CDR2 SMNVEV (reference sequence).

The chain uses TRBV9 and TRBJ2-3; 8 nucleotides agree with TRBD2. The CDR3 extends over 15 amino acids. Looked up from germline, CDR1 is SGDLS and CDR2 is YYNGEE. J was trimmed by 0 bases and V by 4 bases; bases with no gene match: 4. In DNA form, the CDR3 reads TGTGCCAGCAGCTTTCGACTAGCGAGCACAGATACGCAGTATTTT. Amino acid sequence: CASSFRLASTDTQYF.

The chain employs TRBV11-2 and TRBJ1-1; D is undetermined. The germline V and J ends were trimmed by 1 base and 2 bases, with 2 bases remaining between them. CDR1 and CDR2 (germline): SGHAT, FQNNGV. The CDR3 consists of 12 residues. The DNA for the CDR3 is TGTGCCAGCAGCTTAGCAAACACTGAAGCTTTCTTT. Its protein is CASSLANTEAFF. Using reference TRBV11-2 and TRBJ1-1 for the parts outside the CDR3, the full variable domain is EAGVAQSPRYKIIEKRQSVAFWCNPISGHATLYWYQQILGQGPKLLIQFQNNGVVDDSQLPKDRFSAERLKGVDSTLKIQPAKLEDSAVYLCASSLANTEAFFGQGTRLTVV.

The chain joins TRBV6-6 to TRBJ1-3; TRBD1 is a possible D gene (5 bases). Germline V gene lookup returns CDR1 MNHNY and CDR2 SVGAGI (reference sequence). Trimming took off 6 bases at V and 8 bases at J, with 20 bases between the two ends. CDR3 length: 15 amino acids. The CDR3 sequence is CASRLGGLVSDTIYF. In DNA, the CDR3 is TGTGCCAGCAGACTGGGGGGGTTGGTTTCTGACACCATATATTTT.

In this sample, this clone turned up a few times. CDR3 nucleotides: TGTGCCAGCACCCGGAGTATGAACACTGAAGCTTTCTTT. This translates into CASTRSMNTEAFF. J is TRBJ1-1 and V is TRBV7-9, with D unclear. V dropped 7 bases and J dropped 0 bases, with 9 bases sitting between them. The germline CDR1 and CDR2 sequences are SEHNR and FQNEAQ (reference sequence). CDR3 length: 13 amino acids.

This clone was detected many times. The CDR3 protein is CSVEDRSISYEQYF. The CDR3 DNA sequence: TGCAGCGTTGAAGACAGGTCGATTTCCTACGAGCAGTACTTC. The gene calls are TRBV29-1 and TRBJ2-7; D gene ambiguous. The V gene's germline CDR1 is SQVTM and CDR2 ANQGSEA. CDR3 size: 14 residues. Deletions cut 0 bases from V and 1 base from J, with 10 bases between.

The CDR3 region has the DNA TGTGCCAGCAGTTTAGGGACAGGGGCGTACAATGAGCAGTTCTTC. It translates to CASSLGTGAYNEQFF. This chain connects TRBV6-5 to TRBJ2-1, with TRBD1 identical over 10 bases. This CDR3 is built from 15 residues. With V trimmed by 4 bases and J by 4 bases, 4 bases remained unmatched. Germline V gives CDR1 MNHEY, CDR2 SVGAGI.

This clone was seen a handful of times. The CDR3 DNA sequence: TGTGCCAGCAGACTACAGGGAGGGTTAGAGACCCAGTACTTC. It translates to CASRLQGGLETQYF. This chain joins TRBV6-5 and TRBJ2-5; possibly TRBD2 for D (7 bases). The CDR3 runs 14 residues. Germline assignment: CDR1 MNHEY and CDR2 SVGAGI. V dropped 6 bases and J dropped 4 bases, with 15 bases sitting between them.

This chain connects TRBV11-2 to TRBJ2-4, with D perhaps matching TRBD2 (5 bases). V was pared by 6 bases and J by 8 bases, with 20 bases between. The CDR3 loop spans 15 amino acids. Germline V lookup: CDR1 SGHAT, CDR2 FQNNGV. Here the CDR3 DNA reads TGTGCCAGCAGAAAAACTCACGGGATCCAGGACATTCAGTACTTC. This sequence encodes CASRKTHGIQDIQYF.

The CDR3 sequence: CASRFAGVVTEAFF. Written as DNA, the CDR3 is TGTGCCAGTAGGTTCGCGGGGGTGGTCACTGAAGCTTTCTTT. The chain carries TRBV19 and TRBJ1-1; maybe TRBD1 (5 bases). Germline V gene sequence: CDR1 LNHDA, CDR2 SQIVND (reference sequence). V lost 6 bases and J 4 bases, leaving 15 bases between the germline ends. The CDR3 loop spans 14 amino acids.

This clone showed up just a few times. This sequence joins TRBV7-3 and TRBJ2-1; 8 bases map to TRBD2. Germline CDR1 is SGHTA and CDR2 is FQGTGA. The CDR3 runs to 16 residues. Trimming cost V 6 bases and J 2 bases; bases outside gene matches: 9. The CDR3 spells CASSFSSGPPYNEQFF. The CDR3 bases are TGTGCCAGCAGTTTTTCTAGCGGGCCGCCCTACAATGAGCAGTTCTTC.